These 13 T cell receptor beta chains originate from one sample sequenced in a study of T-cell reconstitution after alpha-beta-depleted transplantation in children. It was with unique molecular identifiers that the TCRbeta library was prepared. Each CDR3 protein gets one entry after TCRdb re-called the PCR reads with MiXCR. The profile shows 150,000 to 250,000 distinct CDR3 sequences, approximately 14% of them singletons. This specimen was PBMCs from the stem cell graft donor, taken from the stem cell graft. These receptors came from a human donor who donated a stem cell graft to a child with acute lymphoblastic leukemia.

The chain is built from TRBV10-3 and TRBJ2-2; 13 positions match TRBD2. Germline trimming cut 3 bases from V and 5 bases from J; bases unmatched to any gene: 12. Looked up from germline, CDR1 is ENHRY and CDR2 is SYGVKD. The CDR3 has 19 amino acids. The CDR3 loop reads CAISDFKTSGRLPTGELFF. CDR3 coding DNA: TGTGCCATCAGTGATTTCAAGACTAGCGGGAGGCTACCGACCGGGGAGCTGTTTTTT.

The CDR3 loop reads CASRGLDRGFLAKNIQYF. As DNA, the CDR3 is TGTGCCAGCAGGGGGCTGGACAGGGGTTTTTTAGCCAAAAACATTCAGTACTTC. The rearrangement links TRBV27 to TRBJ2-4; 9 bases line up with TRBD1. Germline lookup yields CDR1 MNHEY and CDR2 SMNVEV (reference sequence). J lost 0 bases, V lost 6 bases, and 12 bases had no gene match. The CDR3 spans 18 residues.

The gene calls are TRBV12-3 or TRBV12-4 and TRBJ2-1; 7 bases fit TRBD1. The CDR3 consists of 14 residues. The junction had 11 bases not matched to a gene; V was cut back by 5 bases and J by 10 bases. The CDR3 protein is CASSPRANRGEQFF. CDR3 DNA sequence: TGTGCCAGCAGTCCCCGCGCAAACAGGGGCGAGCAGTTCTTC.

This sequence joins TRBV12-3 or TRBV12-4 and TRBJ2-4; TRBD1 matches 7 bases. V was clipped by 6 bases and J by 12 bases; unmatched bases: 11. The CDR3 sequence is 13 residues long. The CDR3 DNA sequence: TGTGCCAGCAGCCGATACAGGGGAGACAGTCAGTACTTC. It encodes CASSRYRGDSQYF.

This clonotype was observed many times. The V gene is TRBV7-2, the J gene TRBJ2-6, with 8 bases aligning to TRBD1. With V trimmed by 1 base and J by 4 bases, 3 bases remained unmatched. Germline CDR1 is SGHTA and CDR2 is FQGNSA. The CDR3 contains 16 residues. CDR3 protein: CASSLGTGSGANVLTF. In nucleotides, the CDR3 is TGTGCCAGCAGCTTAGGGACAGGGAGCGGGGCCAACGTCCTGACTTTC.

This clonotype was found many times. The rearrangement joins TRBV10-3 to TRBJ2-5; no reliable D call. Trimming shortened V by 5 bases and J by 5 bases, and 12 bases separated the two germline ends. The CDR3 extends over 13 amino acids. Germline assignment: CDR1 ENHRY and CDR2 SYGVKD. The CDR3 loop is CAISLQVRETQYF. The CDR3 DNA reads as TGTGCCATCAGTTTACAAGTCCGTGAGACCCAGTACTTC.

In this sample, this clonotype turned up many times. The chain is built from TRBV7-8 and TRBJ2-1, with 12 bases lining up with TRBD2. After removal of 3 bases from V and 7 bases from J, the junction contained 10 bases not matched to a gene. Germline V gives CDR1 SGHVS, CDR2 FQNEAQ. This CDR3 has 17 amino acids. The CDR3 region has the DNA TGTGCCAGCAGCTTCGGACTAGCGGGATTACGAGGGAATGAGCAGTTCTTC. Residues: CASSFGLAGLRGNEQFF.

There are many counts of this clonotype. The rearrangement joins TRBV9 to TRBJ1-4; D is ambiguous. V was cut by 2 bases and J by 1 base, with 9 bases left in between. CDR3 size: 15 residues. In germline, CDR1 is SGDLS, CDR2 YYNGEE. Written as DNA, the CDR3 is TGTGCCAGCAGCGTGAGGGCTAAAACTAATGAAAAACTGTTTTTT. Protein product: CASSVRAKTNEKLFF.

This clonotype was detected many times. V gene TRBV29-1 combines with J gene TRBJ1-2; D gene ambiguous. The CDR3 totals 14 residues. Deletions cut 0 bases from V and 1 base from J, with 9 bases between. Germline V gives CDR1 SQVTM, CDR2 ANQGSEA. CDR3: CSVEDLRRNYGYTF. In nucleotides, the CDR3 is TGCAGCGTTGAAGATCTGAGACGTAACTATGGCTACACCTTC.

To note about this clonotype: This may be a read error, as it is one base from a much larger clone. This sequence joins TRBV12-3 or TRBV12-4 and TRBJ2-7; tentatively, D is TRBD1 (6 bases). The CDR3 length is 14 residues. Here the CDR3 reads CASSPRDNRYDQYF. Here the CDR3 DNA reads TGTGCCAGCAGTCCCCGGGACAATAGATACGACCAGTACTTC.

V and J are TRBV10-1 and TRBJ2-7; no definite D call. Trimming pared 2 bases from V and 7 bases from J, leaving 12 bases between. This CDR3 has 13 amino acids. CDR1 and CDR2 (germline): WNHNN, SYGVQD (reference sequence). The CDR3 is CASSENRMGEQYF. For the CDR3, the DNA is TGCGCCAGCAGTGAGAACCGTATGGGGGAGCAGTACTTC.

This clonotype was detected ten times or more. The chain couples TRBV28 to TRBJ2-3; D ambiguous. V was cut by 1 base and J by 0 bases, with 2 bases left in between. The V gene's germline CDR1 is MDHEN and CDR2 SYDVKM. CDR3 length equals 13 residues. The CDR3 nucleotides are TGTGCCAGCAGTTTATCGAGCACAGATACGCAGTATTTT. Its translation: CASSLSSTDTQYF.

At least ten counts were recorded for this clonotype. The gene calls are TRBV6-2 or TRBV6-3 and TRBJ2-1; TRBD2 matches 7 bases. The V gene's germline CDR1 is MNHEY and CDR2 SVGEGT. The CDR3 consists of 13 residues. V shed 8 bases, J shed 4 bases, and the junction held 5 bases outside the gene matches. The CDR3 protein is CASQAGAYNEQFF. In nucleotides, the CDR3 is TGTGCCAGCCAGGCGGGAGCTTACAATGAGCAGTTCTTC.